The 32 T cell receptor beta chains listed next were all sequenced from one sample in a study of blood T cell repertoires in COVID-19. Sequencing used immunoSEQ multiplex PCR; TCRdb keeps in-frame clones, though not all of them. The top ten hold roughly 47% of the sample, which has approximately 63,000 clones, about 75% seen once. Sequencing was done on a sample of peripheral blood. All receptors come from an elderly woman with acute or convalescent COVID-19.

Worth noting for this clone: Different DNA sequences within this sample yield the same CDR3. The chain employs TRBV19 and TRBJ1-2, with D unclear. Germline assignment: CDR1 LNHDA and CDR2 SQIVND (reference sequence). Trimming removed 10 bases from V and 7 bases from J, with 25 bases in between. The CDR3 extends over 15 amino acids. The CDR3 coding sequence is TGTGCCACCCCGGGTCCGCGGGGTCGAGGACTTGGCTACACCTTC. Its translation is CATPGPRGRGLGYTF.

The CDR3 sequence: CASSLGLAGTGEQFF. The DNA for the CDR3 is TGTGCCAGCAGCTTAGGACTAGCGGGAACCGGTGAGCAGTTCTTC. The rearrangement links TRBV11-2 to TRBJ2-1; 11 bases are a match to TRBD2. Trimming at V came to 1 base and at J to 9 bases, leaving 5 bases not matched to a gene. CDR1 and CDR2 (germline): SGHAT, FQNNGV. The CDR3 is made up of 15 amino acids.

The rearrangement uses TRBV28 and TRBJ1-4; TRBD1 agrees at 7 bases. The germline V gene has CDR1 MDHEN and CDR2 SYDVKM. The CDR3 has 13 residues. The V segment lost 4 bases and the J segment 5 bases; nucleotides outside the gene matches: 1. The CDR3 sequence is CASSSGGNEKLFF. The CDR3 coding sequence is TGTGCCAGCAGTTCAGGGGGGAATGAAAAACTGTTTTTT.

The chain carries TRBV4-3 and TRBJ1-5; possible D gene TRBD1, 6 bases. Germline CDR1 reads LGHNA; CDR2 reads YSLEER. Trimming stripped 0 bases from V and 4 bases from J, with 16 bases between. The CDR3 sequence is 17 residues long. The CDR3, as DNA: TGCGCCAGCAGCCAAGATGTATCCAGGGGTGATAATCAGCCCCAGCATTTT. Protein: CASSQDVSRGDNQPQHF.

The CDR3 spells CASSDTGRAYEQYF. CDR3 bases: TGTGCCAGCAGTGACACCGGGAGGGCCTACGAGCAGTACTTC. This rearrangement joins TRBV2 to TRBJ2-7; 8 positions agree with TRBD2. The CDR3 runs to 14 residues. Germline CDR1 reads SNHLY; CDR2 reads FYNNEI. V was clipped by 3 bases and J by 2 bases; unmatched bases: 3.

The chain recombines TRBV6-5 with TRBJ2-1; 7 positions agree with TRBD1. The CDR3 is 15 residues long. Looked up from germline, CDR1 is MNHEY and CDR2 is SVGAGI. J gave up 1 base and V 5 bases, and 5 bases lay outside the gene matches. The CDR3 protein is CASSTGTESYNEQFF. CDR3 sequence (DNA): TGTGCCAGCAGTACCGGGACAGAATCCTACAATGAGCAGTTCTTC.

In its sample, this clone was seen many times. The chain links TRBV19 to TRBJ2-1; 7 bases are a match to TRBD2. Germline trimming cut 7 bases from V and 6 bases from J; bases unmatched to any gene: 9. The CDR3 is 14 residues long. Germline V gene sequence: CDR1 LNHDA, CDR2 SQIVND (reference sequence). The CDR3 is CASKSGGLPNEQFF. The CDR3 DNA follows: TGTGCCAGTAAAAGTGGGGGACTACCCAATGAGCAGTTCTTC. The entire variable domain, with the rest obtained from reference TRBV19 and TRBJ2-1, is as follows: DGGITQSPKYLFRKEGQNVTLSCEQNLNHDAMYWYRQDPGQGLRLIYYSQIVNDFQKGDIAEGYSVSREKKESFPLTVTSAQKNPTAFYLCASKSGGLPNEQFFGPGTRLTVL.

The V gene is TRBV5-8, the J gene TRBJ2-2, with D possibly being TRBD1 (5 bases). The CDR3 covers 14 residues. From germline, CDR1 is SGHTS and CDR2 YDEGEE. V was clipped by 1 base and J by 4 bases, with 8 bases between them. This CDR3 is CASSLTGFTGELFF. CDR3 nucleotide sequence: TGTGCCAGCAGCTTGACAGGATTCACCGGGGAGCTGTTTTTT.

Comment on this clone: In the same sample, other DNA sequences code for this CDR3. V gene TRBV6-5 combines with J gene TRBJ1-3, with D tentatively TRBD1 (5 bases). This CDR3 has 14 amino acids. Germline V CDR1 and CDR2: MNHEY, SVGAGI. V was clipped by 5 bases and J by 0 bases, with 8 bases between them. CDR3 coding DNA: TGTGCCAGCAGTAGACAGACCTCTGGAAACACCATATATTTT. Amino acids: CASSRQTSGNTIYF.

V and J are TRBV19 and TRBJ2-1; D is possibly TRBD1 (5 bases). The germline V gene has CDR1 LNHDA and CDR2 SQIVND (reference sequence). The CDR3 has 15 amino acids. V gave up 4 bases and J gave up 4 bases, with 14 bases separating them. The CDR3 DNA follows: TGTGCCAGTAGTAATGAGGCAAGGGGATACAATGAGCAGTTCTTC. It specifies CASSNEARGYNEQFF.

This sequence joins TRBV3-1 (or the pseudogene TRBV3-2) and TRBJ1-1; TRBD1 agrees at 12 bases. Germline values: CDR1 LGHDT, CDR2 YNNKEL (reference sequence). This CDR3 has 15 residues. Trimming took 5 bases from V and 4 from J; bases not matched to a gene: 5. CDR3 residues: CASSTGTGGLTEAFF. The CDR3 coding sequence is TGTGCCAGCAGCACCGGGACAGGGGGCCTCACTGAAGCTTTCTTT.

This chain links TRBV10-3 with TRBJ2-2; a possible D gene is TRBD1 (5 bases). The V gene lost 2 bases and the J gene lost 9 bases, with 16 bases spanning the gap. The CDR3 sequence is 15 residues long. Germline loops: CDR1 ENHRY, CDR2 SYGVKD. The CDR3 DNA reads as TGTGCCATCAGTGAGCCGCAGGGTGATCTCCGGGAGCTGTTTTTT. This sequence encodes CAISEPQGDLRELFF.

The V gene is TRBV10-3, the J gene TRBJ1-2; 7 bases match TRBD1. V lost 0 bases and J lost 0; bases outside the gene matches: 4. The CDR3 runs 16 residues. Germline-derived CDR1 and CDR2 are ENHRY and SYGVKD. Here the CDR3 DNA reads TGTGCCATCAGTGAGTCTTCTCAGGGGGCTAACTATGGCTACACCTTC. It codes for CAISESSQGANYGYTF.

The CDR3 coding sequence is TGTGCCAGCAGCTTCGGACTAACCTCCTACGAGCAGTACTTC. Translating gives CASSFGLTSYEQYF. V gene TRBV5-4 combines with J gene TRBJ2-7; weak D call: TRBD2 (6 bases). The CDR3 spans 14 residues. Germline CDR1 is SGHNT and CDR2 is YYREEE (reference sequence). Trimming removed 2 bases at V and 0 bases at J, with 9 bases between.

The gene calls are TRBV5-8 and TRBJ2-3; D perhaps matches TRBD1 (5 bases). Germline V gene sequence: CDR1 SGHTS, CDR2 YDEGEE. Trimming took off 4 bases at V and 2 bases at J, with 11 bases between the two ends. This CDR3 spans 14 amino acids. CDR3 amino acids: CASSKGHHTDTQYF. The DNA of the CDR3 is TGTGCCAGCAGCAAGGGGCACCACACAGATACGCAGTATTTT.

The rearrangement links TRBV4-1 to TRBJ2-7, with unresolved D. Trimming stripped 4 bases from V and 2 bases from J, with 15 bases between. Germline V CDR1 and CDR2: MGHRA, YSYEKL. This CDR3 has 15 residues. The CDR3 loop is CASSRSPAQTYEQYF. CDR3 nucleotides: TGCGCCAGCAGCCGCTCGCCTGCACAAACCTACGAGCAGTACTTC.

The chain joins TRBV19 to TRBJ1-5; 8 nucleotides align to TRBD1. Per germline, CDR1 LNHDA and CDR2 SQIVND (reference sequence). The V segment lost 6 bases and the J segment 6 bases; nucleotides outside the gene matches: 10. This CDR3 comprises 15 residues. CDR3 sequence reads: CASRGLQGAGQPQHF. The CDR3 DNA follows: TGTGCCAGTAGGGGCCTCCAGGGGGCGGGTCAGCCCCAGCATTTT.

This chain links TRBV7-2 with TRBJ1-2; 9 bases align to TRBD1. The V and J ends lost 4 bases and 7 bases, in that order; junction bases with no gene match: 7. This CDR3 has 14 residues. Per germline, CDR1 SGHTA and CDR2 FQGNSA. The CDR3 DNA reads TGTGCCAGCAGCTCGGACAGGGGTAGGGGTGGCTACACCTTC. Its translation is CASSSDRGRGGYTF.

The chain recombines TRBV28 with TRBJ1-5, with no clear D. There are 14 residues in the CDR3. CDR1 and CDR2 from the germline V gene are MDHEN and SYDVKM. V lost 3 bases and J lost 4, with 10 bases in between. The CDR3 bases are TGTGCCAGCAGTTTCGGGGTGGAAAATCAGCCCCAGCATTTT. Protein: CASSFGVENQPQHF.

This clone was counted ten times or more. The genes are TRBV18 and TRBJ1-2, with TRBD1 as a possible D gene (5 bases). CDR3 length: 17 amino acids. The germline V gene has CDR1 KGHSH and CDR2 LQKENI. Trimming removed 0 bases from V and 2 bases from J, with 16 bases in between. DNA of the CDR3: TGTGCCAGCTCACCACCCGGGCAGGGAATATCCAACTATGGCTACACCTTC. Translated: CASSPPGQGISNYGYTF.

The chain is built from TRBV29-1 and TRBJ1-1; TRBD1 is a possible D gene (5 bases). The V gene's germline CDR1 is SQVTM and CDR2 ANQGSEA. The CDR3 length is 11 residues. The V end was cut by 3 bases, the J end by 12 bases, with 14 bases between. The CDR3 here is CSVEAPRGTFF. CDR3 nucleotides: TGCAGCGTTGAGGCTCCGCGGGGGACTTTCTTT.

The chain carries TRBV7-6 and TRBJ1-3, with 10 positions matching TRBD1. V shed 0 bases, J shed 11 bases, and the junction held 4 bases outside the gene matches. The CDR3 sequence is 14 residues long. Per germline, CDR1 SGHVS and CDR2 FNYEAQ. The CDR3 here is CASSLAGTGDPIYF. CDR3 nucleotide sequence: TGTGCCAGCAGCTTAGCTGGGACAGGGGATCCCATATATTTT.

The chain combines TRBV24-1 with TRBJ2-1, with D possibly matching TRBD2 (7 bases). Between the trimmed V and J ends, which lost 4 bases and 6 bases, there was a span of 15 bases. Germline values: CDR1 KGHDR, CDR2 SFDVKD. The CDR3 spans 15 residues. CDR3 bases: TGTGCCACCAGTGACCAAAAAGGGGGGGGCAATGAGCAGTTCTTC. Translated: CATSDQKGGGNEQFF.

V gene TRBV3-1 (or the pseudogene TRBV3-2) combines with J gene TRBJ2-2, with a tentative D call TRBD1 (6 bases). Trimming pared 0 bases from V and 7 bases from J, leaving 21 bases between. The CDR3 spans 18 residues. Germline assignment: CDR1 LGHDT and CDR2 YNNKEL (reference sequence). The CDR3 DNA follows: TGTGCCAGCAGCCAAGATCTATCTGGCAGGGGAGACGGCGGGGAGCTGTTTTTT. Amino acids: CASSQDLSGRGDGGELFF.

This clone was recorded once. The chain recombines TRBV4-3 with TRBJ2-2; 7 positions match TRBD2. The V and J ends lost 0 bases and 3 bases, in that order; junction bases with no gene match: 4. Germline V CDR1 and CDR2: LGHNA, YSLEER. This CDR3 is 16 amino acids long. The CDR3 region is CASSQDPAGDTGELFF. In DNA form, the CDR3 reads TGCGCCAGCAGCCAAGATCCGGCGGGGGACACCGGGGAGCTGTTTTTT.

The CDR3 sequence: CASGRGTSGNNEQFF. In nucleotides, the CDR3 is TGTGCTAGTGGCCGCGGGACTAGCGGCAACAATGAGCAGTTCTTC. The genes are TRBV12-5 and TRBJ2-1, with 11 bases that match TRBD2. Germline V CDR1 and CDR2: LGHNT, FRNRAP. After removal of 6 bases from V and 5 bases from J, the junction contained 6 bases not matched to a gene. There are 15 residues in the CDR3.

The rearrangement links TRBV6-5 to TRBJ1-5; weak D call: TRBD1 (5 bases). The V end was cut by 7 bases, the J end by 9 bases, with 16 bases between. This CDR3 region has 13 residues. Germline V gene lookup returns CDR1 MNHEY and CDR2 SVGAGI. The CDR3 spells CASMRGGRLPQHF. In DNA, the CDR3 is TGTGCCAGCATGCGGGGGGGTAGGCTGCCCCAGCATTTT.

The V call is TRBV11-2, the J call TRBJ2-3; 8 nucleotides line up with TRBD2. Germline CDR1 is SGHAT and CDR2 is FQNNGV. J was trimmed by 6 bases and V by 5 bases; bases with no gene match: 10. This CDR3 region has 15 residues. The CDR3 nucleotides are TGTGCCAGCAGCCCTATAGCGGGATGGGGGGATACGCAGTATTTT. The encoded protein is CASSPIAGWGDTQYF.

The rearrangement links TRBV14 to TRBJ1-2, with 7 bases lining up with TRBD1. The V gene's germline CDR1 is SGHDN and CDR2 FVKESK. CDR3 length: 19 residues. Germline trimming cut 4 bases from V and 0 bases from J; bases unmatched to any gene: 17. The CDR3 DNA reads TGTGCCAGCAGCCCACAGGGGATCCGGCTCTTGTCCGCTAACTATGGCTACACCTTC. It encodes CASSPQGIRLLSANYGYTF.

The chain's CDR3 is CASSQVNRDLGGRNQPQHF. For the CDR3, the DNA is TGCGCCAGCAGCCAAGTAAACCGGGACCTAGGGGGTCGCAATCAGCCCCAGCATTTT. This sequence joins TRBV4-1 and TRBJ1-5, with D tentatively TRBD1 (6 bases). Looked up from germline, CDR1 is MGHRA and CDR2 is YSYEKL. With 1 base removed from V and 2 bases from J, the gap between germline ends came to 21 bases. The CDR3 has 19 amino acids.

Here the CDR3 reads CASSSTTDTQYF. The CDR3, as DNA: TGTGCCAGCAGTTCTACCACAGATACGCAGTATTTT. The chain carries TRBV28 and TRBJ2-3; no clear D. CDR3 length: 12 residues. The V gene's germline CDR1 is MDHEN and CDR2 SYDVKM. V was clipped by 4 bases and J by 2 bases, with 4 bases between them. The variable domain in full, with the rest retrieved from reference TRBV28 and TRBJ2-3, is DVKVTQSSRYLVKRTGEKVFLECVQDMDHENMFWYRQDPGLGLRLIYFSYDVKMKEKGDIPEGYSVSREKKERFSLILESASTNQTSMYLCASSSTTDTQYFGPGTRLTVL.

This clone appeared a single time. J is TRBJ2-7 and V is TRBV6-5, with D maybe TRBD2 (5 bases). CDR3 length equals 14 residues. Trimming removed 6 bases from V and 5 bases from J, with 17 bases in between. The germline CDR1 and CDR2 sequences are MNHEY and SVGAGI. CDR3 in amino acids: CASRQRLLGNEQYF. The CDR3 coding sequence is TGTGCCAGCAGGCAGCGGTTGTTGGGTAACGAGCAGTACTTC.